This T cell receptor beta chain was obtained from a study of spatial heterogeneity in lung cancer. This clonotype was found a few times. Its antigen is undetermined. The time point: sample taken at primary tumor resection. The CDR3 length is 14 residues. Germline loops: CDR1 SNHLY, CDR2 FYNNEI. V lost 3 bases and J lost 5, with 11 bases in between. TCRdb re-derived calls from the 5' RACE reads in MiXCR, one entry per CDR3 protein. The repertoire holds about 5,700 distinct CDR3 sequences, with roughly an eighth as singletons. Overall study findings and caveats: Tumor mutation counts were tracked by expanded intratumoral alpha and beta TCR counts.

The genes are TRBV2 and TRBJ2-1; the D gene is possibly TRBD2 (6 bases). This clonotype was sampled from a female donor with early-stage non-small cell lung cancer. Specimen: lung tumor tissue, collected at surgery. The CDR3 region is CASSDQRVHNEQFF. The DNA for the CDR3 is TGTGCCAGCAGTGATCAGCGGGTCCACAATGAGCAGTTCTTC.